This passage covers 32 T cell receptor beta chains from one sample sequenced in a study of blood T cells in healthy people across ages. Then a second PCR, running roughly 6 to 12 cycles, was carried out with a sample-barcoded 5' primer and a J-beta primer mix. TCRdb reprocessed the 5' RACE reads via MiXCR and lists one record per CDR3 protein. The sample has 720,000 or so distinct CDR3 sequences, 35% to 50% seen once. The sequenced sample was blood. Source of these receptors: a man older than 75 in good health.

This clonotype has just a few counts. This sequence joins TRBV4-2 and TRBJ2-1, with D uncertain. This CDR3 is 13 amino acids long. V was shortened by 1 base and J by 5 bases, with 6 bases between the two germline ends. Germline CDR1 is LGHNA and CDR2 is YNFKEQ. The DNA for the CDR3 is TGTGCCAGCAGCCAAGCCACCAACAATGAGCAGTTCTTC. Its translation: CASSQATNNEQFF.

V is TRBV6-2 or TRBV6-3 and J is TRBJ1-5; D is undetermined. CDR3 size: 15 residues. CDR1 is MNHEY and CDR2 is SVGEGT in the germline V gene. Between the trimmed V and J ends, which lost 5 bases and 5 bases, there was a span of 16 bases. CDR3 DNA: TGTGCCAGCAGTCCAGCGAGGAGCCTAGATCAGCCCCAGCATTTT. Translating it yields CASSPARSLDQPQHF.

This clonotype appeared once. V and J are TRBV6-2 or TRBV6-3 and TRBJ2-1, with D possibly TRBD2 on 5 matching bases. The CDR3 contains 11 residues. The V end lost 4 bases, the J end lost 13 bases, and 11 bases lay between the germline ends. Germline assignment: CDR1 MNHEY and CDR2 SVGEGT. The CDR3 DNA reads as TGTGCCAGCAGTTTCGGGGAGACCCAGTTCTTC. Its protein is CASSFGETQFF.

The chain combines TRBV12-3 or TRBV12-4 with TRBJ2-2; TRBD2 aligns across 9 bases. V dropped 2 bases and J dropped 1; count of bases not matched to a gene: 8. This CDR3 region has 18 residues. The CDR3, as DNA: TGTGCCAGCAGTTTACGAGGTAGCGGGAGAGGGAACACCGGGGAGCTGTTTTTT. Translation gives CASSLRGSGRGNTGELFF.

This clonotype was counted a few times. The chain recombines TRBV4-2 with TRBJ1-1; possible D gene TRBD1, 5 bases. Germline V gene lookup returns CDR1 LGHNA and CDR2 YNFKEQ. With 1 base removed from V and 4 bases from J, the gap between germline ends came to 10 bases. The CDR3 is 14 residues long. CDR3 sequence reads: CASSQVGGATEAFF. Here the CDR3 DNA reads TGTGCCAGCAGCCAAGTCGGGGGAGCCACTGAAGCTTTCTTT.

The J gene is TRBJ2-1, the V gene TRBV7-2; no definite D call. V was pared by 4 bases and J by 6 bases, with 7 bases between. Germline V gives CDR1 SGHTA, CDR2 FQGNSA. The CDR3 has 12 amino acids. This CDR3 is CASSSTTNEQFF. As DNA, the CDR3 is TGTGCCAGCAGCTCGACAACCAATGAGCAGTTCTTC.

For the CDR3, the DNA is TGTGCCAGCAGTCGACTAGGGAATGAGCAGTTCTTC. Residues: CASSRLGNEQFF. This chain links TRBV28 with TRBJ2-1; tentatively, D is TRBD2 (6 bases). Germline-derived CDR1 and CDR2 are MDHEN and SYDVKM. The CDR3 sequence is 12 residues long. Deletions cut 5 bases from V and 7 bases from J, with 9 bases between.

This clonotype was counted a few times. This rearrangement joins TRBV9 to TRBJ2-1; 8 bases map to TRBD1. Germline values: CDR1 SGDLS, CDR2 YYNGEE. The V gene end was trimmed by 0 bases and the J gene end by 7 bases; junction bases not matched to a gene: 9. The CDR3 is made up of 16 amino acids. This CDR3 reads CASSVAPDRVQNEQFF. CDR3 DNA sequence: TGTGCCAGCAGCGTAGCCCCGGACAGGGTCCAGAATGAGCAGTTCTTC.

The chain carries TRBV2 and TRBJ2-1, with 7 bases identical to TRBD2. Trimming at V came to 3 bases and at J to 6 bases, leaving 2 bases not matched to a gene. Germline values: CDR1 SNHLY, CDR2 FYNNEI. The length of the CDR3 is 13 residues. This CDR3 reads CASSDGRVNEQFF. In DNA, the CDR3 is TGTGCCAGCAGTGATGGGAGGGTCAATGAGCAGTTCTTC.

This chain uses TRBV29-1 with TRBJ2-2; D is unresolved. There are 12 residues in the CDR3. CDR1 is SQVTM and CDR2 is ANQGSEA in the germline V gene. Trimming took 6 bases from V and 3 from J, leaving 8 bases between them. This chain's CDR3 is CSVAYYTGELFF. The CDR3 DNA reads as TGCAGCGTCGCGTACTACACCGGGGAGCTGTTTTTT.

This sequence joins TRBV3-1 and TRBJ2-3; TRBD2 matches 10 bases. CDR1 LGHDT and CDR2 YNNKEL come from the germline V gene (reference sequence). The CDR3 has 14 amino acids. J was trimmed by 4 bases and V by 3 bases; bases with no gene match: 1. In nucleotides, the CDR3 is TGTGCCAGCAGCCACGGGACTAGCGCAGATACGCAGTATTTT. It codes for CASSHGTSADTQYF.

The genes are TRBV7-9 and TRBJ2-3, with 7 nucleotides matching TRBD1. Germline lookup yields CDR1 SEHNR and CDR2 FQNEAQ (reference sequence). Germline trimming cut 0 bases from V and 5 bases from J; bases unmatched to any gene: 11. There are 17 residues in the CDR3. The CDR3 loop is CASSLAFETGLVDTQYF. The CDR3 DNA follows: TGTGCCAGCAGCTTAGCGTTCGAGACAGGGTTAGTAGATACGCAGTATTTT.

J is TRBJ2-7 and V is TRBV6-2 or TRBV6-3; 9 bases agree with TRBD2. The V segment lost 6 bases and the J segment 5 bases; nucleotides outside the gene matches: 8. The CDR3 loop spans 14 amino acids. CDR1 is MNHEY, CDR2 SVGEGT, per germline. CDR3: CASSLRAGGNEQYF. The CDR3, as DNA: TGTGCCAGCAGCCTGCGGGCGGGGGGGAACGAGCAGTACTTC.

V gene TRBV6-2 or TRBV6-3 combines with J gene TRBJ2-4, with D unclear. From germline, CDR1 is MNHEY and CDR2 SVGEGT. V was clipped by 2 bases and J by 11 bases, with 10 bases between them. The CDR3 sequence is 12 residues long. Here the CDR3 reads CASSYGTGFQYF. The CDR3 DNA reads as TGTGCCAGCAGTTACGGCACCGGATTTCAGTACTTC.

This rearrangement joins TRBV11-3 to TRBJ2-7; 8 bases line up with TRBD1. Germline V gives CDR1 SGHNT, CDR2 YENEEA. Trimming took 3 bases from V and 6 from J; bases not matched to a gene: 4. The length of the CDR3 is 13 residues. This chain's CDR3 is CASSFRGLGEQYF. The CDR3 region has the DNA TGTGCCAGCAGCTTCAGGGGGCTCGGCGAGCAGTACTTC.

The V gene is TRBV3-1, the J gene TRBJ1-6; D unclear. CDR1 LGHDT and CDR2 YNNKEL come from the germline V gene (reference sequence). The CDR3 extends over 13 amino acids. V was shortened by 4 bases and J by 7 bases, with 8 bases between the two germline ends. CDR3 region: CASSPRENSPLHF. The CDR3 nucleotides read TGTGCCAGCAGCCCTCGAGAGAATTCACCCCTCCACTTT.

About this clonotype: A clone one base away is much larger, so this may be a read error. This rearrangement joins TRBV12-3 or TRBV12-4 to TRBJ2-3; 9 positions agree with TRBD1. The CDR3 extends over 15 amino acids. The CDR3 nucleotides read TGTGCCAGCGGCGCGGGAACAGGGGGCACAGATACGGAGTATTTT. This encodes CASGAGTGGTDTEYF.

Only a few counts were recorded for this clonotype. V usage is TRBV20-1 and J usage is TRBJ2-1; 7 nucleotides match TRBD1. The CDR3 contains 14 residues. V trimming: 1 base; J trimming: 8 bases; junction bases outside the gene matches: 8. Germline CDR1 DFQATT, CDR2 SNEGSKA (reference sequence). CDR3 nucleotides: TGCAGTGCTAGAGGCGCCAGGGGGATCGATGAGCAGTTCTTC. It translates to CSARGARGIDEQFF.

A few counts support this clonotype. This rearrangement joins TRBV7-9 to TRBJ2-6; D is undetermined. From germline, CDR1 is SEHNR and CDR2 FQNEAQ (reference sequence). The CDR3 extends over 16 amino acids. Trimming pared 8 bases from V and 0 bases from J, leaving 14 bases between. Written as DNA, the CDR3 is TGTGCCAGCGGTTCGTCCGGGCCCTCTGGGGCCAACGTCCTGACTTTC. The encoded protein is CASGSSGPSGANVLTF.

The CDR3 sequence is CSAHRSMNTEAFF. In nucleotides, the CDR3 is TGCAGCGCCCACAGGAGCATGAACACTGAAGCTTTCTTT. This chain connects TRBV29-1 to TRBJ1-1; D might be TRBD1 (5 bases). V was shortened by 7 bases and J by 0 bases, with 12 bases between the two germline ends. The CDR3 loop spans 13 amino acids. CDR1 is SQVTM and CDR2 is ANQGSEA in the germline V gene.

The rearrangement joins TRBV6-5 to TRBJ1-2, with a tentative D call TRBD1 (6 bases). Trimming removed 0 bases at V and 8 bases at J, with 22 bases between. The CDR3 spans 17 residues. Germline V lookup: CDR1 MNHEY, CDR2 SVGAGI. CDR3 residues: CASSYSRATGRINGYTF. DNA of the CDR3: TGTGCCAGCAGTTACTCTCGCGCCACAGGGAGGATCAACGGCTACACCTTC.

V gene TRBV3-1 combines with J gene TRBJ2-5, with a possible D match to TRBD2 (6 bases). V was trimmed by 0 bases and J by 4 bases, leaving 12 bases between them. The CDR3 length is 15 residues. Germline lookup yields CDR1 LGHDT and CDR2 YNNKEL (reference sequence). CDR3 coding DNA: TGTGCCAGCAGCCAAGATACTAGCTCGGGAGAGACCCAGTACTTC. Its protein is CASSQDTSSGETQYF.

The chain combines TRBV7-2 with TRBJ2-3; no firm D call. The CDR3 consists of 15 residues. Germline V CDR1 and CDR2: SGHTA, FQGNSA. V dropped 5 bases and J dropped 2 bases, with 14 bases sitting between them. The CDR3 DNA reads TGTGCCAGCAGCCTCCATATTGGGCCCACAGATACGCAGTATTTT. Its protein product is CASSLHIGPTDTQYF.

This chain joins TRBV6-6 and TRBJ2-1; D uncertain. The CDR3 has 11 residues. The ends were cut back, 5 bases at V and 9 bases at J, with 8 bases in the middle. Germline assignment: CDR1 MNHNY and CDR2 SVGAGI (reference sequence). Here the CDR3 DNA reads TGTGCCAGCAGTCCTGTTGTTGAGCAGTTCTTC. Translating it yields CASSPVVEQFF.

The chain carries TRBV7-2 and TRBJ2-3; the match to TRBD1 covers 9 bases. Trimming removed 5 bases from V and 2 bases from J; junction bases left unmatched: 8. The CDR3 is 16 residues long. CDR1 is SGHTA and CDR2 is FQGNSA in the germline V gene. The CDR3 region has the DNA TGTGCCAGCAGCCCTAGGGGACAGGGTAACACAGATACGCAGTATTTT. Protein sequence: CASSPRGQGNTDTQYF.

The chain combines TRBV7-2 with TRBJ2-3; the match to TRBD2 covers 8 bases. Losses at the gene ends were 5 bases for V and 4 bases for J; bases not matched to a gene: 20. The CDR3 spans 19 residues. Germline CDR1 is SGHTA and CDR2 is FQGNSA. CDR3 nucleotides: TGTGCCAGCAGCCCCCCACCGGGGCTAGCGGGTCCCGCCCCAGATACGCAGTATTTT. Translation: CASSPPPGLAGPAPDTQYF. The full variable domain, with the rest looked up from reference TRBV7-2 and TRBJ2-3, is GAGVSQSPSNKVTEKGKDVELRCDPISGHTALYWYRQSLGQGLEFLIYFQGNSAPDKSGLPSDRFSAERTGGSVSTLTIQRTQQEDSAVYLCASSPPPGLAGPAPDTQYFGPGTRLTVL.

The rearrangement joins TRBV2 to TRBJ2-5, with unresolved D. The J call may be in error: the DNA end matches TRBJ2-7 better. In germline, CDR1 is SNHLY, CDR2 FYNNEI. This CDR3 is 13 amino acids long. The CDR3 spells CASSEPGSYEQYF. DNA for the CDR3: TGTGCCAGCAGTGAACCCGGTTCCTACGAGCAGTACTTC.

This clonotype was detected a few times. The V call is TRBV29-1, the J call TRBJ1-4; D may be TRBD1 (5 bases). V was shortened by 0 bases and J by 7 bases, with 9 bases between the two germline ends. This CDR3 contains 13 residues. CDR1 is SQVTM and CDR2 is ANQGSEA in the germline V gene. The CDR3 DNA follows: TGCAGCGTTGAAGATCCGAGGGGTGAAAAACTGTTTTTT. This translates into CSVEDPRGEKLFF.

Details on this clonotype: Relative to the germline gene, one junction end is altered; a read error may explain this. This rearrangement joins TRBV6-2 or TRBV6-3 to TRBJ2-4; TRBD1 or TRBD2 may be the D gene (5 bases each). Germline V gene sequence: CDR1 MNHEY, CDR2 SVGEGT. The CDR3 extends over 12 amino acids. CDR3 sequence reads: CAGSSAGTPQYF. In DNA form, the CDR3 reads TGTGCCGGCAGCTCAGCCGGGACCCCCCAGTACTTC.

The chain links TRBV6-5 to TRBJ2-6; D remains ambiguous. Germline CDR1 and CDR2: MNHEY and SVGAGI. Trimming pared 4 bases from V and 0 bases from J, leaving 13 bases between. The CDR3 covers 17 residues. The CDR3 bases are TGTGCCAGCAGTTTTTCAGCAACCACCTCTGGGGCCAACGTCCTGACTTTC. Protein product: CASSFSATTSGANVLTF.

This clonotype was seen a few times. The chain recombines TRBV20-1 with TRBJ2-5, with D uncertain. The germline gives CDR1 DFQATT, CDR2 SNEGSKA (reference sequence). The CDR3 extends over 15 amino acids. V was clipped by 0 bases and J by 3 bases, with 14 bases between them. The CDR3 is CSARDLFRHEETQYF. The CDR3 DNA reads TGCAGTGCTAGAGATCTTTTTAGGCATGAAGAGACCCAGTACTTC.

This chain links TRBV24-1 with TRBJ2-3, with 10 bases aligning to TRBD2. J was trimmed by 3 bases and V by 5 bases; bases with no gene match: 13. The CDR3 is 18 residues long. CDR1 KGHDR and CDR2 SFDVKD come from the germline V gene. The CDR3 sequence: CATSGFLAGVYGTDTQYF. CDR3 DNA sequence: TGTGCCACCAGTGGGTTCCTAGCGGGAGTTTATGGTACAGATACGCAGTATTTT.